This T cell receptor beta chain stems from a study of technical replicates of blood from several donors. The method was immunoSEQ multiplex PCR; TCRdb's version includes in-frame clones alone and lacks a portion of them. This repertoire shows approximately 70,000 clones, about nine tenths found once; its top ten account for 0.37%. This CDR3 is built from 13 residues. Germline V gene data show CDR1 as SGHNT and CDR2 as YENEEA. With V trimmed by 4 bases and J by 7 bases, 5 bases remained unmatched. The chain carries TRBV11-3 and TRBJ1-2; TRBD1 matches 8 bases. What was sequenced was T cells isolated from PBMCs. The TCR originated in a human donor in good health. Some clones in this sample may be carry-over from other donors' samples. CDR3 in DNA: TGTGCCAGCAGCTCAACAGGGGGAAGTGGCTACACCTTC. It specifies CASSSTGGSGYTF.